This entry lists 29 T cell receptor beta chains sequenced from one sample in a study of shared clonotypes between healthy human individuals (TCRdb year 2020). The library was made by the immunoSEQ multiplex PCR assay. What TCRdb holds here is the immuneACCESS table cut down to in-frame rearrangements. Part of the clones is not present; checked against another copy, under half of the missing clones reflect an unresolved V gene, and the others are unexplained. A total of about 2.3 million clones appear in this sample, around 93% of them only once. The ten largest make up about 0.36% of the sample. The material sequenced was naive CD4+ T cells from PBMCs. The intended sense of this specimen's cell subset or site label: CD45RA+ positively selected. Source of these receptors: a man younger than 30 in good health. Some clones in this sample may be carry-over from other donors' samples.

For this clone: Because the CDR3 is missing its conserved closing phenylalanine or tryptophan, this is likely a read error. Because the CDR3's place on the DNA is in doubt, the DNA is left out and the CDR3 is given as listed by TCRdb. V is TRBV5-6 and J is TRBJ1-1. The CDR3 length is 14 residues, termini included. CDR1 is SGHDT, CDR2 YYEEEE, per germline. CDR3 region: CASSLIETPLKLSL.

The chain combines TRBV4-1 with TRBJ2-5, with TRBD2 identical over 14 bases. V gave up 2 bases and J gave up 5 bases; unmatched junction bases: 16. The CDR3 length is 20 residues. Germline loops: CDR1 MGHRA, CDR2 YSYEKL. CDR3: CASSQKFLGTSGSGGETQYF. The CDR3 DNA reads TGCGCCAGCAGCCAAAAGTTTCTCGGGACTAGCGGGAGTGGTGGCGAGACCCAGTACTTC.

V is TRBV27 and J is TRBJ1-2; 9 nucleotides match TRBD1. V was clipped by 4 bases and J by 4 bases; unmatched bases: 4. This CDR3 contains 14 residues. Germline V gene sequence: CDR1 MNHEY, CDR2 SMNVEV (reference sequence). This CDR3 is CASSSGQGSYGYTF. The DNA for the CDR3 is TGTGCCAGCAGTTCGGGACAGGGAAGCTATGGCTACACCTTC.

This sequence joins TRBV5-1 and TRBJ2-3; 10 nucleotides line up with TRBD1. The CDR3 covers 17 residues. The germline CDR1 and CDR2 sequences are SGHRS and YFSETQ. Losses at the gene ends were 4 bases for V and 5 bases for J; bases not matched to a gene: 13. CDR3 sequence reads: CASSLGQGMLVGDTQYF. The CDR3 DNA is TGCGCCAGCAGCCTGGGACAGGGGATGTTGGTTGGAGATACGCAGTATTTT. Drawing the rest from reference TRBV5-1 and TRBJ2-3, the complete variable domain is KAGVTQTPRYLIKTRGQQVTLSCSPISGHRSVSWYQQTPGQGLQFLFEYFSETQRNKGNFPGRFSGRQFSNSRSEMNVSTLELGDSALYLCASSLGQGMLVGDTQYFGPGTRLTVL.

Points on this clone: Other DNA sequences of this sample code for an identical CDR3. The chain recombines TRBV28 with TRBJ1-5; D gene uncertain. Germline values: CDR1 MDHEN, CDR2 SYDVKM. V shed 2 bases and J shed 6 bases, with 5 bases lying between them. This CDR3 has 12 amino acids. The DNA for the CDR3 is TGTGCCAGCAGTTTAATCGGTCAGCCCCAGCATTTT. It specifies CASSLIGQPQHF.

This clone occurred once. This rearrangement joins TRBV6-6 to TRBJ1-6; D gene unclear. The germline V gene encodes CDR1 MNHNY and CDR2 SVGAGI (reference sequence). The CDR3 extends over 14 amino acids. V shed 8 bases and J shed 7 bases, with 15 bases lying between them. CDR3 sequence reads: CASSAPGANSPLHF. The CDR3 DNA reads TGTGCCAGCTCCGCCCCGGGAGCCAATTCACCCCTCCACTTT.

The chain has TRBV9 and TRBJ2-1; 7 bases align to TRBD1. CDR3 length: 16 amino acids. Looked up from germline, CDR1 is SGDLS and CDR2 is YYNGEE. Unmatched junction bases numbered 9, after V lost 2 bases and J lost 4 bases. This CDR3 is CASSVSSGTDYNEQFF. The CDR3 nucleotides are TGTGCCAGCAGCGTTTCCTCCGGGACAGATTACAATGAGCAGTTCTTC. The entire variable domain, with the rest obtained from reference TRBV9 and TRBJ2-1, is as follows: DSGVTQTPKHLITATGQRVTLRCSPRSGDLSVYWYQQSLDQGLQFLIQYYNGEERAKGNILERFSAQQFPDLHSELNLSSLELGDSALYFCASSVSSGTDYNEQFFGPGTRLTVL.

The chain employs TRBV6-5 and TRBJ1-5; D gene ambiguous. Per germline, CDR1 MNHEY and CDR2 SVGAGI. The CDR3 spans 13 residues. V lost 6 bases, J lost 9 bases, and 15 bases lay in between. The CDR3 nucleotides are TGTGCCAGCAGCTGGGCCGGTCGTGGGCCCCAGCATTTT. Translated: CASSWAGRGPQHF.

The V and J genes are TRBV27 and TRBJ2-7; 10 nucleotides align to TRBD2. The length of the CDR3 is 17 residues. After removal of 2 bases from V and 2 bases from J, the junction contained 9 bases not matched to a gene. Germline CDR1 is MNHEY and CDR2 is SMNVEV (reference sequence). CDR3 protein: CASSLSLAGARAYEQYF. The CDR3, as DNA: TGTGCCAGCAGTTTAAGTCTAGCGGGAGCCCGGGCCTACGAGCAGTACTTC.

This chain joins TRBV28 and TRBJ2-1; the match to TRBD2 covers 8 bases. This CDR3 has 13 amino acids. From germline, CDR1 is MDHEN and CDR2 SYDVKM. V dropped 2 bases and J dropped 12; count of bases not matched to a gene: 6. CDR3: CASSLRREVGQFF. Written as DNA, the CDR3 is TGTGCCAGCAGTTTAAGGCGGGAGGTCGGGCAGTTCTTC. Full variable domain (remainder filled in from reference TRBV28 and TRBJ2-1): DVKVTQSSRYLVKRTGEKVFLECVQDMDHENMFWYRQDPGLGLRLIYFSYDVKMKEKGDIPEGYSVSREKKERFSLILESASTNQTSMYLCASSLRREVGQFFGPGTRLTVL.

This clone was detected only once. The V and J genes are TRBV6-6 and TRBJ1-2, with 8 bases lining up with TRBD1. The CDR3 consists of 14 residues. Germline V gene data show CDR1 as MNHNY and CDR2 as SVGAGI (reference sequence). Trimming at V came to 5 bases and at J to 0 bases, leaving 2 bases not matched to a gene. DNA for the CDR3: TGTGCCAGCAGTCGACAGGGGACTAACTATGGCTACACCTTC. This sequence encodes CASSRQGTNYGYTF.

This clone was found a few times. The rearrangement joins TRBV20-1 to TRBJ1-5, with D perhaps matching TRBD1 (5 bases). The CDR3 covers 11 residues. CDR1 DFQATT and CDR2 SNEGSKA come from the germline V gene (reference sequence). Between the trimmed V and J ends, which lost 5 bases and 8 bases, there was a span of 10 bases. The CDR3 DNA reads TGCAGTGCTCCTCGGGGGGAGCCCCAGCATTTT. It encodes CSAPRGEPQHF.

The rearrangement uses TRBV5-4 and TRBJ2-1; tentative D call: TRBD2 (7 bases). The germline V and J ends were trimmed by 4 bases and 6 bases, with 17 bases remaining between them. Germline V gene lookup returns CDR1 SGHNT and CDR2 YYREEE (reference sequence). This CDR3 is built from 15 residues. This CDR3 reads CASSPPGGRSNEQFF. CDR3 in DNA: TGTGCCAGCAGCCCCCCCGGGGGGCGCAGCAATGAGCAGTTCTTC.

This clone appeared a single time. The CDR3 nucleotides are TGTGCCAGCAGCTCCTCCTTAGCGGGATACTACAATGAGCAGTTCTTC. Translated: CASSSSLAGYYNEQFF. V and J are TRBV27 and TRBJ2-1, with 8 nucleotides matching TRBD2. The CDR3 extends over 16 amino acids. Germline V gene sequence: CDR1 MNHEY, CDR2 SMNVEV (reference sequence). Trimming removed 6 bases from V and 3 bases from J; junction bases left unmatched: 10.

The V call is TRBV5-1, the J call TRBJ2-7, with TRBD1 matching over 9 bases. The CDR3 is made up of 15 amino acids. Trimming took 1 base from V and 4 from J; bases not matched to a gene: 6. Germline-derived CDR1 and CDR2 are SGHRS and YFSETQ. CDR3 DNA: TGCGCCAGCAGCTTGATCGGACAGGGGATTTACGAGCAGTACTTC. Its translation: CASSLIGQGIYEQYF. The full variable domain, rest sourced from reference TRBV5-1 and TRBJ2-7, is KAGVTQTPRYLIKTRGQQVTLSCSPISGHRSVSWYQQTPGQGLQFLFEYFSETQRNKGNFPGRFSGRQFSNSRSEMNVSTLELGDSALYLCASSLIGQGIYEQYFGPGTRLTVT.

The chain combines TRBV19 with TRBJ2-2, with TRBD1 identical over 7 bases. The CDR3 is 15 amino acids. The V segment lost 6 bases and the J segment 0 bases; nucleotides outside the gene matches: 4. Germline CDR1 and CDR2: LNHDA and SQIVND (reference sequence). The CDR3 region is CASRLQGPNTGELFF. CDR3 sequence (DNA): TGTGCCAGTAGGTTACAGGGGCCGAACACCGGGGAGCTGTTTTTT.

The rearrangement links TRBV5-4 to TRBJ2-5; 11 positions agree with TRBD2. Per germline, CDR1 SGHNT and CDR2 YYREEE (reference sequence). Germline trimming cut 0 bases from V and 4 bases from J; bases unmatched to any gene: 8. The CDR3 totals 17 residues. CDR3 in DNA: TGTGCCAGCAGCTTGGATAGCGGGAGGGCCGGTGGAGAGACCCAGTACTTC. This sequence encodes CASSLDSGRAGGETQYF.

The V gene is TRBV9, the J gene TRBJ2-4, with TRBD2 identical over 10 bases. The CDR3 contains 17 residues. V dropped 0 bases and J dropped 0; count of bases not matched to a gene: 3. CDR1 is SGDLS and CDR2 is YYNGEE in the germline V gene. The CDR3, as DNA: TGTGCCAGCAGCGTAGGGCTAGCGGGGGTAGCCAAAAACATTCAGTACTTC. Amino acids: CASSVGLAGVAKNIQYF.

V is TRBV6-1 and J is TRBJ1-1, with D unresolved. With 7 bases removed from V and 8 bases from J, the gap between germline ends came to 14 bases. There are 12 residues in the CDR3. Looked up from germline, CDR1 is MNHNS and CDR2 is SASEGT. CDR3 DNA: TGTGCCAGCACCGAATGGGTTTCAGAAGCTTTCTTT. Translated: CASTEWVSEAFF.

This clone was seen only once. The same CDR3 arises from other DNA sequences in this sample as well. V gene TRBV28 combines with J gene TRBJ2-7; TRBD2 might be the D (5 bases). There are 14 residues in the CDR3. The V end was cut by 8 bases, the J end by 0 bases, with 14 bases between. Germline CDR1 MDHEN, CDR2 SYDVKM. CDR3 DNA: TGTGCCAGCCGTTCTGGTGGGAGCTCCTACGAGCAGTACTTC. Protein sequence: CASRSGGSSYEQYF.

The V gene is TRBV7-3, the J gene TRBJ2-3; D unresolved. Trimming left V 2 bases short and J 0 bases short, with 9 bases between. CDR3 size: 15 residues. Germline values: CDR1 SGHTA, CDR2 FQGTGA. CDR3 nucleotides: TGTGCCAGCAGCTTAGCGGCTCAAAGCACAGATACGCAGTATTTT. Translating it yields CASSLAAQSTDTQYF.

This clone was detected only once. The J gene is TRBJ2-7, the V gene TRBV5-1, with TRBD2 matching over 7 bases. Germline V gene sequence: CDR1 SGHRS, CDR2 YFSETQ. The CDR3 runs 13 residues. V shed 6 bases, J shed 6 bases, and the junction held 9 bases outside the gene matches. CDR3 bases: TGCGCCAGCAAGGAAAGGGAGGGTTCCGAGCAGTACTTC. Protein sequence: CASKEREGSEQYF.

The gene calls are TRBV12-5 and TRBJ1-1; no firm D call. Germline CDR1 reads LGHNT; CDR2 reads FRNRAP. Trimming shortened V by 1 base and J by 3 bases, and 6 bases separated the two germline ends. The CDR3 spans 13 residues. The DNA for the CDR3 is TGTGCTAGTGGTTTGGCCCCTTACACTGAAGCTTTCTTT. Its protein is CASGLAPYTEAFF.

V usage is TRBV2 and J usage is TRBJ2-7; a weak D match, TRBD2 (6 bases). This CDR3 is 14 amino acids long. The germline CDR1 and CDR2 sequences are SNHLY and FYNNEI. V lost 6 bases to trimming and J lost 3 bases, with 15 bases between them. CDR3: CASSWDSRGYEQYF. The CDR3 nucleotides read TGTGCCAGCAGCTGGGACTCGAGGGGCTACGAGCAGTACTTC.

The chain is built from TRBV5-4 and TRBJ1-6; no clear D. The CDR3 totals 14 residues. V was cut by 0 bases and J by 12 bases, with 13 bases left in between. CDR1 and CDR2 from the germline V gene are SGHNT and YYREEE (reference sequence). The DNA for the CDR3 is TGTGCCAGCAGCTTGGGAGGGATCGGTCAACCCCTCCACTTT. It encodes CASSLGGIGQPLHF.

This chain joins TRBV5-1 and TRBJ2-7; D remains ambiguous. Trimming shortened V by 7 bases and J by 1 base, and 6 bases separated the two germline ends. The CDR3 has 11 amino acids. In germline, CDR1 is SGHRS, CDR2 YFSETQ. Written as DNA, the CDR3 is TGCGCCAGCTCCCGGTCCTACGAGCAGTACTTC. Its protein is CASSRSYEQYF. The complete variable domain, with remaining parts taken from reference TRBV5-1 and TRBJ2-7, reads KAGVTQTPRYLIKTRGQQVTLSCSPISGHRSVSWYQQTPGQGLQFLFEYFSETQRNKGNFPGRFSGRQFSNSRSEMNVSTLELGDSALYLCASSRSYEQYFGPGTRLTVT.

To note about this clone: The same CDR3 also results from other DNA sequences found in this sample. This chain uses TRBV28 with TRBJ2-7; the match to TRBD2 covers 11 bases. Germline V gene lookup returns CDR1 MDHEN and CDR2 SYDVKM. V was pared by 5 bases and J by 4 bases, with 4 bases of the junction left unmatched. This CDR3 comprises 14 residues. The CDR3 DNA is TGTGCCAGCAGTGAACTAGCGGGAGCTTACGAGCAGTACTTC. This gives the protein CASSELAGAYEQYF.

CDR3 amino acids: CASSLRRGGGYEQYF. The CDR3 DNA reads as TGCGCCAGCAGCTTACGCAGGGGCGGGGGGTACGAGCAGTACTTC. The V gene is TRBV5-1, the J gene TRBJ2-7; 8 positions match TRBD2. Germline V lookup: CDR1 SGHRS, CDR2 YFSETQ. The CDR3 contains 15 residues. J was trimmed by 4 bases and V by 2 bases; bases with no gene match: 8.

Worth noting for this clone: This sample includes further DNA sequences coding for the same CDR3. The chain joins TRBV20-1 to TRBJ2-7; D not certain. The CDR3 covers 11 residues. The V gene lost 6 bases and the J gene lost 2 bases, with 8 bases spanning the gap. Germline V gene sequence: CDR1 DFQATT, CDR2 SNEGSKA (reference sequence). The CDR3 sequence: CSAPPPYEQYF. CDR3 in DNA: TGCAGTGCCCCACCTCCCTACGAGCAGTACTTC.